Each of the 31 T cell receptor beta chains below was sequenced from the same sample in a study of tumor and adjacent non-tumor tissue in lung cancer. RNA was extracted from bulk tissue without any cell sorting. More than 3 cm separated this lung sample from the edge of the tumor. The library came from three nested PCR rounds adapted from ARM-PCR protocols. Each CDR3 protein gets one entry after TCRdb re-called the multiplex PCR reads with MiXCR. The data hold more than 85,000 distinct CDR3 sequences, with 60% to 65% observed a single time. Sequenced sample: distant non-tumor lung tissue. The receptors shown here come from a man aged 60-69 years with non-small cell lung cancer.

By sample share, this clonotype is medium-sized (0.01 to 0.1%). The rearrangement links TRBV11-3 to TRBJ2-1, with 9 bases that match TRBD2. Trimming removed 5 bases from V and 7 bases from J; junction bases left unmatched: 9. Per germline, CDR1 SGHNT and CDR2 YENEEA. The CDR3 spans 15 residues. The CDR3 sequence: CASSVRAGGQNEQFF. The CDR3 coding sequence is TGTGCCAGCAGCGTAAGAGCGGGAGGACAGAATGAGCAGTTCTTC.

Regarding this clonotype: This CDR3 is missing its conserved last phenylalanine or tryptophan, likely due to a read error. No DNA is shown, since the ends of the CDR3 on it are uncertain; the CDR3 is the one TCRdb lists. The CDR3 sequence: CASSRTDYEKYL. The chain uses TRBV6-1 and TRBJ2-7; TRBD1, the D gene given by the table, was not confirmed from the DNA. Germline V lookup: CDR1 MNHNS, CDR2 SASEGT. The CDR3 numbers 12 amino acids, ends counted.

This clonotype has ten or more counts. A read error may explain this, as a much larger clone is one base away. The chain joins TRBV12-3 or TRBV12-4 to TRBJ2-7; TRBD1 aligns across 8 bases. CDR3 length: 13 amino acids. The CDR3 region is CVSRQGQSYEQYF. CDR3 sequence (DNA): TGTGTCAGCAGACAGGGGCAATCCTACGAGCAGTACTTC.

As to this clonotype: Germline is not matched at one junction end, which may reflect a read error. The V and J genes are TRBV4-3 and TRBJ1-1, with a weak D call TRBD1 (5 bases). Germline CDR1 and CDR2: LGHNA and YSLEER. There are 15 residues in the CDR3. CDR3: CANSQENWGNTEAFF. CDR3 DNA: TGCGCCAACAGCCAAGAAAATTGGGGGAACACTGAAGCTTTCTTC.

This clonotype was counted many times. The CDR3 reads CSATGLAGSYEQYF. The CDR3 region has the DNA TGCAGTGCTACGGGTCTAGCGGGATCCTACGAGCAGTACTTC. The chain joins TRBV20-1 to TRBJ2-7; TRBD2 aligns across 9 bases. This CDR3 is built from 14 residues. Germline V CDR1 and CDR2: DFQATT, SNEGSKA (reference sequence). The V gene end was trimmed by 4 bases and the J gene end by 1 base; junction bases not matched to a gene: 5.

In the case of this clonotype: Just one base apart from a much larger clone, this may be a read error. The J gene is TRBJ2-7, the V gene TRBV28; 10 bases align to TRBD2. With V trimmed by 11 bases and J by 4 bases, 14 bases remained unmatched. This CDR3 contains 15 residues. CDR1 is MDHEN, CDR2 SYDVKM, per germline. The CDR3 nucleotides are TGTGCCGGCACCTCCAATAGCGGGAGGCGGTACGAGCAGTACTTC. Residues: CAGTSNSGRRYEQYF.

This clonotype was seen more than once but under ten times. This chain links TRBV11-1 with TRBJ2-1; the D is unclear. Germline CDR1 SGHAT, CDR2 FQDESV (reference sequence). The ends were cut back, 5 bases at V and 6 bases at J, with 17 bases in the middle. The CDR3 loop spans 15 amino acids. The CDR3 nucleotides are TGTGCCAGCAGCGCAGACCGTGGGTGGGTCAATGAGCAGTTCTTC. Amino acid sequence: CASSADRGWVNEQFF.

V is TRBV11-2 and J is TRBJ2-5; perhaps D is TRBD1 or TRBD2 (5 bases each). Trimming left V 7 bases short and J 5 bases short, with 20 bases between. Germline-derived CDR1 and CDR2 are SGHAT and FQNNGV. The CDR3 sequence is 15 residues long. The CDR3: CASILEQASYETQYF. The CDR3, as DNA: TGTGCCAGCATCCTAGAACAGGCTAGCTATGAGACCCAGTACTTC. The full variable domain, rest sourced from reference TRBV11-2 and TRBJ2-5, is EAGVAQSPRYKIIEKRQSVAFWCNPISGHATLYWYQQILGQGPKLLIQFQNNGVVDDSQLPKDRFSAERLKGVDSTLKIQPAKLEDSAVYLCASILEQASYETQYFGPGTRLLVL.

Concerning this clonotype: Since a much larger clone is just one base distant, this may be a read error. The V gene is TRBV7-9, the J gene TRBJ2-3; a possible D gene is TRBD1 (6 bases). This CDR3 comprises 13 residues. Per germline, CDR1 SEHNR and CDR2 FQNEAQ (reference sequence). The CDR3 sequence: CDSSLVGGDTQYF. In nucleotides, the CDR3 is TGTGACAGCAGCTTAGTAGGGGGAGATACGCAGTATTTT.

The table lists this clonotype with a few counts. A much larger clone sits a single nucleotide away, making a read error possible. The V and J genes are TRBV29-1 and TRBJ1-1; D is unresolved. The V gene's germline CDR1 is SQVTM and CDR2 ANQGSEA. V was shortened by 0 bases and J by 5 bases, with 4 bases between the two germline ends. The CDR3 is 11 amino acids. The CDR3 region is CSVEDGTEAFF. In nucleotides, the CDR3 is TGCAGCGTTGAAGATGGAACTGAAGCTTTCTTT. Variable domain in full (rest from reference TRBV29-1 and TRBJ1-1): SAVISQKPSRDICQRGTSLTIQCQVDSQVTMMFWYRQQPGQSLTLIATANQGSEATYESGFVIDKFPISRPNLTFSTLTVSNMSPEDSSIYLCSVEDGTEAFFGQGTRLTVV.

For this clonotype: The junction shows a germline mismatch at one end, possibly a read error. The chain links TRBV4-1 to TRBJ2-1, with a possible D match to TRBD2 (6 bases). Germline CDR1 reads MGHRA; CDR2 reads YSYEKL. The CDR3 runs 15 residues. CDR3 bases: TGTGCCAGCAGCCAAACGATGGCGGGGTACAATGAGCAGTTCTTC. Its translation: CASSQTMAGYNEQFF.

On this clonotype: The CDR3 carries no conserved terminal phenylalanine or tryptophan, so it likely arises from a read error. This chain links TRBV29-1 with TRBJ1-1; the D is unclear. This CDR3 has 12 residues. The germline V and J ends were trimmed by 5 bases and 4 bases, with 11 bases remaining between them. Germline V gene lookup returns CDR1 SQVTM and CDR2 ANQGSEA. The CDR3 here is CSVHDAGTEAFI. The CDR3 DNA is TGCAGCGTTCACGACGCGGGCACTGAAGCTTTCATT.

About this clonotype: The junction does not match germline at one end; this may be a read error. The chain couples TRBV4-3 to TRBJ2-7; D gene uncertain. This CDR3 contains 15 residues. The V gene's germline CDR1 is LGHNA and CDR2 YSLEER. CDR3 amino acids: CAGSQVKGTTYEQYF. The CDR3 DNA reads TGTGCCGGCAGCCAAGTGAAGGGAACCACCTACGAGCAGTACTTC.

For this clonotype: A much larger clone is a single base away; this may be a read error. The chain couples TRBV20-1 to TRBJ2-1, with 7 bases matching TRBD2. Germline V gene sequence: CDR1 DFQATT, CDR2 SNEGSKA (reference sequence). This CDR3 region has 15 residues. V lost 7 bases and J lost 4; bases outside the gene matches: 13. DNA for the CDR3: TGCAGTGTTACCTCGGCGGGAGCTAAGTACAATGAGCAGTTCTTC. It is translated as CSVTSAGAKYNEQFF.

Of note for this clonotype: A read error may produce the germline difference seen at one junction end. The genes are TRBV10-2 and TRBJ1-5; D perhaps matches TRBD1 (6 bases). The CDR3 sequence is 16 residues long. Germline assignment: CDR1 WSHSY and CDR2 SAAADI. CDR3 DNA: TGTGCCAGCAGTGAGACAGGTGGGGTTGGCAATCAAGCCCAGCATTTT. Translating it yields CASSETGGVGNQAQHF.

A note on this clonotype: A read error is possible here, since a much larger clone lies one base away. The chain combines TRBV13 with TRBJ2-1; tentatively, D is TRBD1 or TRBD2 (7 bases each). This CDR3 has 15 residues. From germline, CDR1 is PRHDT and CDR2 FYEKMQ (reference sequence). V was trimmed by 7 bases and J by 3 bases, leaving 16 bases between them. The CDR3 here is CASTRGQRDYNEQFF. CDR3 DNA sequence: TGTGCCAGCACCAGGGGACAGCGGGACTACAATGAGCAGTTCTTC.

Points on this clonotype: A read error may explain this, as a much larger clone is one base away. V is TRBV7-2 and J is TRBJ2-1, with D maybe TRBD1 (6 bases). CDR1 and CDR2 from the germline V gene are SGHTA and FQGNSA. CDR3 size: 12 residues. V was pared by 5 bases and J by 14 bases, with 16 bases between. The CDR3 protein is CASSPRDMEKFF. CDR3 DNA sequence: TGTGCCAGCAGCCCCCGGGACATGGAAAAGTTCTTC.

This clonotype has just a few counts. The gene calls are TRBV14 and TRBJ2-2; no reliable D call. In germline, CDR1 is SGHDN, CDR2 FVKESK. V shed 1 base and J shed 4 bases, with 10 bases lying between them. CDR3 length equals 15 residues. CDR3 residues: CASSQVMVGTGELFF. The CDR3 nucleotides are TGTGCCAGCAGCCAAGTGATGGTCGGCACCGGGGAGCTGTTTTTT.

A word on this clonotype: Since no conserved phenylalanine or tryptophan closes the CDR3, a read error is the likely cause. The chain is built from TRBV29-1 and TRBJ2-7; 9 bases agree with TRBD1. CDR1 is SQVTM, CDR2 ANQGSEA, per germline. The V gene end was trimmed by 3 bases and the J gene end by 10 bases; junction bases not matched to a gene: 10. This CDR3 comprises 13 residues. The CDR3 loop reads CSVDLGQGREQYL. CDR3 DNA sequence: TGCAGCGTTGACCTTGGACAGGGGAGAGAACAGTACCTC.

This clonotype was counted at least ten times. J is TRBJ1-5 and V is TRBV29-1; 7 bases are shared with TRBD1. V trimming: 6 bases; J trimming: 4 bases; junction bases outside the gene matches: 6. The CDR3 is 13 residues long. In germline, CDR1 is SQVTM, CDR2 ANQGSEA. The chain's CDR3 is CSVGRGDNQPQHF. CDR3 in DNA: TGCAGCGTAGGCAGGGGGGATAATCAGCCCCAGCATTTT.

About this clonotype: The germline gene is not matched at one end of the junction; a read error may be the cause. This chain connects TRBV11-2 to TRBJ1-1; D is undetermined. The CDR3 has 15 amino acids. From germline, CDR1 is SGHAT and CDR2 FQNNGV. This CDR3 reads CTSSLRITLNTETFF. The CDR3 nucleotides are TGTACCAGCAGCTTAAGGATAACTTTGAATACTGAAACTTTCTTT.

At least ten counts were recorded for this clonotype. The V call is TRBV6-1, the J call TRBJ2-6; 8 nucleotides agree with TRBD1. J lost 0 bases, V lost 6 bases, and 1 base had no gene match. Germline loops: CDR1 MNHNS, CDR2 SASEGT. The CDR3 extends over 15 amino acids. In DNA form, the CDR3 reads TGTGCCAGCAGAACAGGGGGCTCTGGGGCCAACGTCCTGACTTTC. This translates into CASRTGGSGANVLTF.

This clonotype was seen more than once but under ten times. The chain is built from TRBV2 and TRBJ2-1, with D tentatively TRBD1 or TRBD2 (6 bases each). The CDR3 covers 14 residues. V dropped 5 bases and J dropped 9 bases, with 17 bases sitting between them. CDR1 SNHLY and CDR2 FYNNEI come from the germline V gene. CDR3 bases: TGTGCCAGCAGTAAACTAGCAAAGGGGGGTGAGCAGTTCTTC. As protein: CASSKLAKGGEQFF.

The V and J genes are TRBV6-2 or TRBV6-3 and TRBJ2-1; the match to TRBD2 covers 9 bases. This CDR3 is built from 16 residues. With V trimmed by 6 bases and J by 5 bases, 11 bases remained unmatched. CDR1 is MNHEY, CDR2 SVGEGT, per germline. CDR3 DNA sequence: TGTGCCAGCAGCGTCCCGATTATAGCGGGGGACAATGAGCAGTTCTTC. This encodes CASSVPIIAGDNEQFF.

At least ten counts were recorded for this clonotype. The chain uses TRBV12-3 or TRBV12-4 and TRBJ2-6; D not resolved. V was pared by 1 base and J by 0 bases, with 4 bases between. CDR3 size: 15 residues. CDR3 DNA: TGTGCCAGCAGTTTAGGCAGCTCTGGGGCCAACGTCCTGACTTTC. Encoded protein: CASSLGSSGANVLTF.

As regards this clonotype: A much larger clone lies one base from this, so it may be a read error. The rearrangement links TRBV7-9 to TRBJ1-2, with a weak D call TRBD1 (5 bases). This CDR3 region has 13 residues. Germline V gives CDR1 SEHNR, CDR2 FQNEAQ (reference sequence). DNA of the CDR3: TGTGCCAGCAACTTAGGACAACCTTATGGCTACACCTTC. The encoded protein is CASNLGQPYGYTF.

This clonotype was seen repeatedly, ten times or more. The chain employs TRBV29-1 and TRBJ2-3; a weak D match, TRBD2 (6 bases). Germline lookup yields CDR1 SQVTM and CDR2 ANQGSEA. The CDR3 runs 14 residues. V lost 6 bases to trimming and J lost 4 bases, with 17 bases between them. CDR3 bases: TGCAGCGTCTCACTTAGCGGCGTTGCAGATACGCAGTATTTT. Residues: CSVSLSGVADTQYF.

CDR3 sequence reads: CSVRITGGAAETQYF. CDR3 nucleotides: TGCAGCGTTCGTATAACGGGAGGGGCGGCAGAGACCCAGTACTTC. This chain connects TRBV29-1 to TRBJ2-5; 8 bases are shared with TRBD2. This CDR3 is 15 amino acids long. Germline V gene sequence: CDR1 SQVTM, CDR2 ANQGSEA. The junction had 12 bases not matched to a gene; V was cut back by 5 bases and J by 4 bases.

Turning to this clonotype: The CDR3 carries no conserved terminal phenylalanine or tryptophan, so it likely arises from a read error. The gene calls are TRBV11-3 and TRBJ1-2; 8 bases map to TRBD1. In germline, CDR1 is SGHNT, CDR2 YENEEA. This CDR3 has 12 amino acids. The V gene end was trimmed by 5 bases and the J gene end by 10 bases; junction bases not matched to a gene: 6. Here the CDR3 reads CASSGDRGDYTV. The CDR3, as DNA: TGTGCCAGCAGCGGCGACAGGGGAGACTACACCGTC.

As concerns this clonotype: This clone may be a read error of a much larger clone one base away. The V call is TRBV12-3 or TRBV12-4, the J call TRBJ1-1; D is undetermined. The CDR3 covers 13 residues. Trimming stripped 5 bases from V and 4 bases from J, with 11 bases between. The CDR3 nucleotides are TGTGCCAGCAGTGGGCCTAGGTGCACTGAAGCTTTCTTT. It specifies CASSGPRCTEAFF.

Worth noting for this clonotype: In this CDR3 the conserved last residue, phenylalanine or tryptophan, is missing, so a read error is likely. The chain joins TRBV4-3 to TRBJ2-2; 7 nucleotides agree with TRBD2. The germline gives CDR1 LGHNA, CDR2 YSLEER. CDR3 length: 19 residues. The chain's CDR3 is CASSQGTGTNGTKTGELFS. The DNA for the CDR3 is TGCGCCAGCAGCCAAGGGACCGGGACTAACGGGACGAAGACCGGGGAGCTGTTTTCT.